This T cell receptor (beta chain) appears in the sequencing data of a study of cytomegalovirus exposure and HLA in healthy donors. Study-level findings and limits: In a later analysis, DRB1 alleles had the most associated TCRs; HLA-C alleles the fewest.

A remark on this clone: Antigen unknown.

Use of 60 Vbeta and 13 Jbeta primers characterized the PCR. As originally analysed: An analysis performed later counted about 80 million unique TCR beta chains (roughly 11 million of them shared). Clones were sequenced by immunoSEQ multiplex PCR, and TCRdb holds only the in-frame ones, with some missing. V and J calls and clone size are given by that table; D and trimming were obtained from the DNA. The sample lists 55,000 to 70,000 clones, roughly 75% occurring once. The receptor comes from a woman aged 30 to 39 in good health and CMV-seronegative. The sample was PBMCs.

The CDR3 region is CASSRQGMNTEAFF. Here the CDR3 DNA reads TGTGCCAGCAGCCGACAGGGAATGAACACTGAAGCTTTCTTT. The chain carries TRBV5-4 and TRBJ1-1, with TRBD1 matching over 7 bases. The CDR3 consists of 14 residues. Germline-derived CDR1 and CDR2 are SGHNT and YYREEE (reference sequence). With V trimmed by 4 bases and J by 0 bases, 3 bases remained unmatched.